The 9 T cell receptor beta chains below come from one sample, sequenced in a study of post-analysis software for immune sequencing data. Each TCR beta cDNA library carried unique molecular identifiers. TCRdb passed the PCR reads through MiXCR, listing each CDR3 protein once. The table has a few hundred thousand distinct CDR3 sequences, about 39% seen once. Their antigens remain unidentified. Findings and limits, study-wide: Elevated frequency relative to controls characterized four or five TRBV segments in patients, TRBV5-6, TRBV5-1 and TRBV20-1 among them.

Sample: blood. These receptors were collected from a girl aged 2-10 years with multiple sclerosis.

V and J are TRBV14 and TRBJ2-3; D unclear. The V and J ends lost 2 bases and 7 bases respectively, with 13 bases between them. CDR1 SGHDN and CDR2 FVKESK come from the germline V gene. The CDR3 length is 14 residues. The CDR3 loop is CASSQFGSSNTQYF. The CDR3 coding sequence is TGTGCCAGCAGCCAATTCGGCAGCTCTAATACGCAGTATTTT.

This clonotype was seen a handful of times. The chain recombines TRBV15 with TRBJ1-6; a weak D match, TRBD1 (5 bases). Germline V gene lookup returns CDR1 LNHNV and CDR2 YYDKDF (reference sequence). V was cut by 1 base and J by 6 bases, with 13 bases left in between. The CDR3 extends over 16 amino acids. The CDR3 coding sequence is TGTGCCACCAGCAGAGTCCCTGGGGGGTCTAATTCACCCCTCCACTTT. As protein: CATSRVPGGSNSPLHF.

In its sample, this clonotype was seen once. V is TRBV12-3 or TRBV12-4 and J is TRBJ1-4, with 9 bases that match TRBD1. The CDR3 extends over 21 amino acids. With 1 base clipped from V and 4 bases from J, the junction kept 19 bases outside the gene matches. The CDR3 nucleotides are TGTGCCAGCAGTTTAGATTACGGGACAGGGAAATCCCCAAAGCTTAATGAAAAACTGTTTTTT. It encodes CASSLDYGTGKSPKLNEKLFF.

CDR3 sequence: CASLLLAGGLNEQFF. The DNA for the CDR3 is TGTGCCAGCCTTCTACTAGCGGGAGGGTTAAATGAGCAGTTCTTC. V usage is TRBV28 and J usage is TRBJ2-1; 13 nucleotides agree with TRBD2. Germline V gene sequence: CDR1 MDHEN, CDR2 SYDVKM. This CDR3 is 15 amino acids long. Trimming at V came to 8 bases and at J to 7 bases, leaving 8 bases not matched to a gene.

Points on this clonotype: A junction end diverges from the germline sequence, so it may reflect a read error. This rearrangement joins TRBV20-1 to TRBJ1-2; 7 bases are a match to TRBD1. The CDR3 extends over 15 amino acids. Germline V lookup: CDR1 DFQATT, CDR2 SNEGSKA (reference sequence). The CDR3 sequence: CSTRPTRKGALGYTF. The CDR3 DNA follows: TGCAGTACTAGACCTACGCGGAAGGGGGCGCTTGGCTACACCTTC.

The V and J genes are TRBV6-1 and TRBJ1-4; 8 bases map to TRBD1. Germline V CDR1 and CDR2: MNHNS, SASEGT. The CDR3 is 17 residues long. The ends lost 6 bases at V and 0 bases at J; junction bases unmatched: 9. The CDR3 DNA is TGTGCCAGCAGACCGGACAGGGAGTTTGCAACTAATGAAAAACTGTTTTTT. Protein sequence: CASRPDREFATNEKLFF.

This clonotype appeared a few times. This rearrangement joins TRBV9 to TRBJ2-3; perhaps TRBD1 as D (5 bases). The germline V gene has CDR1 SGDLS and CDR2 YYNGEE. Trimming stripped 1 base from V and 3 bases from J, with 15 bases between. CDR3 size: 16 residues. The CDR3 DNA follows: TGTGCCAGCAGCGTATTAGGGGATCCGGTAACAGATACGCAGTATTTT. Encoded protein: CASSVLGDPVTDTQYF. Filled out from reference TRBV9 and TRBJ2-3, the complete variable domain reads DSGVTQTPKHLITATGQRVTLRCSPRSGDLSVYWYQQSLDQGLQFLIQYYNGEERAKGNILERFSAQQFPDLHSELNLSSLELGDSALYFCASSVLGDPVTDTQYFGPGTRLTVL.

The V call is TRBV4-3, the J call TRBJ2-3; the D call may be TRBD1 or TRBD2 (5 bases each). Germline CDR1 is LGHNA and CDR2 is YSLEER. CDR3 length: 14 amino acids. The V and J ends lost 8 bases and 5 bases respectively, with 17 bases between them. The CDR3 loop is CASGRGGTGDTQYF. CDR3 DNA sequence: TGCGCCAGCGGCCGGGGCGGAACAGGAGATACGCAGTATTTT.

This clonotype was found a few times. The chain is built from TRBV27 and TRBJ2-1; 8 nucleotides align to TRBD2. V shed 5 bases, J shed 7 bases, and the junction held 10 bases outside the gene matches. The CDR3 extends over 15 amino acids. Germline V gene data show CDR1 as MNHEY and CDR2 as SMNVEV (reference sequence). The CDR3 protein is CASSQTSGVGNEQFF. The DNA for the CDR3 is TGTGCCAGCAGTCAAACTAGCGGAGTTGGGAATGAGCAGTTCTTC.